One sample yielded the 9 T cell receptor beta chains listed below, sequenced in a study of CD8 T cells in Susac syndrome. Random hexamers primed reverse transcription of about 0.5 to 1 ug RNA. Each CDR3 protein gets one entry after TCRdb re-called the immunoSEQ multiplex PCR reads with MiXCR. The sample lists about 130,000 distinct CDR3 sequences; around 96% were seen once. The source material was CD8+ T cells from PBMCs. These receptors were collected from a human donor with Susac syndrome.

The chain joins TRBV12-3 or TRBV12-4 to TRBJ2-2; D ambiguous. Trimming stripped 6 bases from V and 6 bases from J, with 5 bases between. There are 11 residues in the CDR3. The CDR3 DNA reads as TGTGCCAGCAGACAGTCCGGGGAGCTGTTTTTT. It codes for CASRQSGELFF.

V usage is TRBV29-1 and J usage is TRBJ1-4; D uncertain. Trimming removed 3 bases from V and 4 bases from J, with 9 bases in between. The CDR3 is made up of 13 amino acids. Germline V gene lookup returns CDR1 SQVTM and CDR2 ANQGSEA. This CDR3 reads CSVEMRSNEKLFF. CDR3 coding DNA: TGCAGCGTTGAGATGAGGAGTAATGAAAAACTGTTTTTT.

The chain is built from TRBV27 and TRBJ2-7; 11 nucleotides match TRBD2. The length of the CDR3 is 16 residues. Germline CDR1 and CDR2: MNHEY and SMNVEV (reference sequence). V lost 5 bases, J lost 0 bases, and 6 bases stayed unmatched. The CDR3 reads CASSPGTSGYSYEQYF. CDR3 bases: TGTGCCAGCAGTCCAGGGACTAGCGGCTACTCCTACGAGCAGTACTTC.

This rearrangement joins TRBV9 to TRBJ2-1; 8 bases match TRBD2. Germline CDR1 SGDLS, CDR2 YYNGEE. The CDR3 covers 15 residues. V was clipped by 4 bases and J by 6 bases; unmatched bases: 9. The CDR3 spells CASSTSGSFGNEQFF. The DNA of the CDR3 is TGTGCCAGCAGCACGAGCGGGAGCTTTGGCAATGAGCAGTTCTTC. Complete variable domain (other parts from reference TRBV9 and TRBJ2-1): DSGVTQTPKHLITATGQRVTLRCSPRSGDLSVYWYQQSLDQGLQFLIQYYNGEERAKGNILERFSAQQFPDLHSELNLSSLELGDSALYFCASSTSGSFGNEQFFGPGTRLTVL.

V is TRBV28 and J is TRBJ1-2; D uncertain. Germline lookup yields CDR1 MDHEN and CDR2 SYDVKM. This CDR3 region has 12 residues. V lost 6 bases and J lost 6, with 11 bases in between. The CDR3 region has the DNA TGTGCCAGCAGCCCCCCGTTGGATGGCTACACCTTC. Protein sequence: CASSPPLDGYTF.

The chain carries TRBV4-3 and TRBJ1-1, with no clear D. The V gene lost 0 bases and the J gene lost 0 bases, with 11 bases spanning the gap. CDR1 is LGHNA, CDR2 YSLEER, per germline. This CDR3 has 16 residues. The CDR3 sequence: CASSQDPLRVNTEAFF. DNA of the CDR3: TGCGCCAGCAGCCAAGACCCGCTGCGGGTGAACACTGAAGCTTTCTTT.

In its sample, this clonotype was seen a few times. The V and J genes are TRBV5-1 and TRBJ2-1; TRBD2 matches at 14 bases. This CDR3 contains 17 residues. The junction had 5 bases not matched to a gene; V was cut back by 5 bases and J by 1 base. Per the germline V gene, CDR1 is SGHRS and CDR2 is YFSETQ. CDR3 nucleotides: TGCGCCAGCAGACAGACTAGCGGGGGGGGTTCCTACAATGAGCAGTTCTTC. It encodes CASRQTSGGGSYNEQFF.

The table lists this clonotype with a few counts. The chain has TRBV4-3 and TRBJ2-7; D unclear. Germline V gene lookup returns CDR1 LGHNA and CDR2 YSLEER. Trimming shortened V by 2 bases and J by 7 bases, and 15 bases separated the two germline ends. The CDR3 contains 14 residues. In DNA, the CDR3 is TGCGCCAGCAGCCAACCTCCCCCGAGGTGGGAGCAGTACTTC. This codes for CASSQPPPRWEQYF.

The chain joins TRBV7-9 to TRBJ2-7; D perhaps matches TRBD1 (6 bases). The CDR3 loop spans 15 amino acids. V lost 1 base to trimming and J lost 1 base, with 11 bases between them. Per the germline V gene, CDR1 is SEHNR and CDR2 is FQNEAQ (reference sequence). CDR3 region: CASSLVGTPSYEQYF. The CDR3 DNA reads TGTGCCAGCAGCTTAGTCGGGACACCTTCCTACGAGCAGTACTTC. The full variable domain, with the rest looked up from reference TRBV7-9 and TRBJ2-7, is DTGVSQNPRHKITKRGQNVTFRCDPISEHNRLYWYRQTLGQGPEFLTYFQNEAQLEKSRLLSDRFSAERPKGSFSTLEIQRTEQGDSAMYLCASSLVGTPSYEQYFGPGTRLTVT.